A single sample is the source of the 9 T cell receptor beta chains below, sequenced in a study of cytomegalovirus exposure and HLA in healthy donors. The repertoire was sequenced with immunoSEQ multiplex PCR; TCRdb's copy has only in-frame clones and lacks some. The profile shows 200,000 to 250,000 clones, roughly 89% of them singletons. Sequencing used PBMCs. These TCRs come from a young man in good health and CMV-seronegative.

V and J are TRBV9 and TRBJ1-1; tentatively, D is TRBD1 (5 bases). The CDR3 is made up of 18 amino acids. Trimming pared 4 bases from V and 1 base from J, leaving 23 bases between. Germline V gives CDR1 SGDLS, CDR2 YYNGEE. Here the CDR3 reads CASSPPLMGRSRNTEAFF. CDR3 DNA: TGTGCCAGCAGCCCCCCCCTGATGGGGCGAAGCAGGAACACTGAAGCTTTCTTT.

The chain is built from TRBV6-5 and TRBJ1-5; D uncertain. There are 14 residues in the CDR3. From germline, CDR1 is MNHEY and CDR2 SVGAGI. V was trimmed by 7 bases and J by 2 bases, leaving 12 bases between them. In DNA, the CDR3 is TGTGCCAGCACCAAGATTGCAGGCAATCAGCCCCAGCATTTT. Amino acids: CASTKIAGNQPQHF.

The chain has TRBV28 and TRBJ1-5; a weak D match, TRBD1 (5 bases). The V end lost 2 bases, the J end lost 5 bases, and 7 bases lay between the germline ends. The germline CDR1 and CDR2 sequences are MDHEN and SYDVKM. This CDR3 is built from 13 residues. CDR3 sequence: CASSLLGDQPQHF. The CDR3 region has the DNA TGTGCCAGCAGTTTACTAGGGGATCAGCCCCAGCATTTT.

V and J are TRBV4-1 and TRBJ2-5, with D tentatively TRBD2 (5 bases). Germline V gene sequence: CDR1 MGHRA, CDR2 YSYEKL. The CDR3 is made up of 14 amino acids. Trimming took 2 bases from V and 5 from J, leaving 12 bases between them. CDR3 residues: CASSQLMRGETQYF. The CDR3 bases are TGCGCCAGCAGCCAATTGATGAGAGGGGAGACCCAGTACTTC.

This chain uses TRBV7-9 with TRBJ2-3, with 7 bases fitting TRBD2. The germline gives CDR1 SEHNR, CDR2 FQNEAQ (reference sequence). V lost 5 bases, J lost 2 bases, and 4 bases stayed unmatched. This CDR3 contains 14 residues. The CDR3 DNA sequence: TGTGCCAGCAGCGGCCGGGACTACACAGATACGCAGTATTTT. Residues: CASSGRDYTDTQYF.

This chain uses TRBV6-1 with TRBJ1-5; unclear D gene. V shed 7 bases and J shed 4 bases, with 8 bases lying between them. The CDR3 has 12 residues. CDR1 and CDR2 (germline): MNHNS, SASEGT. The CDR3 region has the DNA TGTGCCAGCAAGAGGGTTAATCAGCCCCAGCATTTT. This codes for CASKRVNQPQHF.

The rearrangement joins TRBV4-2 to TRBJ1-2; 7 bases match TRBD1. The CDR3 is made up of 14 amino acids. Germline V gene data show CDR1 as LGHNA and CDR2 as YNFKEQ. V was pared by 3 bases and J by 6 bases, with 7 bases of the junction left unmatched. The DNA for the CDR3 is TGTGCCAGCAGCCAGGCGGGACAGCCAGATGGCTACACCTTC. This codes for CASSQAGQPDGYTF.

The chain joins TRBV5-4 to TRBJ2-7; 9 nucleotides align to TRBD2. Germline V lookup: CDR1 SGHNT, CDR2 YYREEE (reference sequence). The CDR3 spans 18 residues. V shed 0 bases and J 0 bases; nucleotides not matched to a gene: 10. CDR3 DNA: TGTGCCAGCAGCTTGGAGCGGGAGGCATCCCCTACCTCCTACGAGCAGTACTTC. This encodes CASSLEREASPTSYEQYF.

This clone was found a few times. This chain connects TRBV19 to TRBJ1-5; 7 bases line up with TRBD1. Germline CDR1 reads LNHDA; CDR2 reads SQIVND (reference sequence). This CDR3 has 14 residues. V dropped 5 bases and J dropped 7; count of bases not matched to a gene: 8. Here the CDR3 DNA reads TGTGCCAGTAGTCCCGACAGGGCTGGACAGCCCCAGCATTTT. This translates into CASSPDRAGQPQHF.